A selection of T cell receptor beta chains follows, all from one sample in a study of blood T cell repertoires in COVID-19. Sequencing used immunoSEQ multiplex PCR; TCRdb keeps in-frame clones, though not all of them. The repertoire holds about 250,000 clones, with more than 70% as singletons. The sequencing sample was made of peripheral blood. All receptors derive from a woman aged 30 to 39 with COVID-19, enrolled during active disease. Both conserved end residues are part of each CDR3.

V	length	J	CDR3
TRBV5-1	15	TRBJ2-7	CASSLPVLGGYEQYF
TRBV4-2	16	TRBJ2-2	CASSQVASVDTGELFF
TRBV2	13	TRBJ1-4	CASRGGRDEKLFF
TRBV6-5	16	TRBJ2-3	CASSYTGGPGADTQYF
TRBV6-4	15	TRBJ2-3	CASSVGSGYTDTQYF
TRBV2	15	TRBJ2-2	CASSQQGPNTGELFF
TRBV27	16	TRBJ2-2	CASSPSTVSNTGELFF
TRBV6-6	15	TRBJ2-7	CASSYSIGQGREQYF
TRBV19	15	TRBJ1-4	CASSDGQGRSEKLFF
TRBV9	13	TRBJ2-5	CASSKTPGSSQYF
TRBV19	16	TRBJ1-6	CASTRTGASYNSPLHF
TRBV11-2	11	TRBJ2-1	CASSSSHEQFF
TRBV15	14	TRBJ1-2	CATSRAVTLYGYTF
TRBV5-4	16	TRBJ2-1	CASSLENRQGGNEQFF
TRBV27	15	TRBJ1-1	CASSLYGGQGTEAFF
TRBV3-1/TRBV3-2	14	TRBJ2-1	CASSPTMGYNEQFF
TRBV9	14	TRBJ2-1	CASSVDSGRWEQFF
TRBV7-2	15	TRBJ1-2	CASSPALDRVDGYTF
TRBV5-4	15	TRBJ2-7	CASSLAVGEAYEQYF
TRBV5-8	19	TRBJ1-1	CASSLAFWQGYLLNTEAFF
TRBV7-9	15	TRBJ2-5	CASSPLGGGRETQYF
TRBV27	14	TRBJ1-1	CASSWGRGNTEAFF
TRBV7-9	16	TRBJ2-3	CASSLLGGHSTDTQYF
TRBV2	12	TRBJ1-1	CASSRQGAPAFF
TRBV7-6	12	TRBJ2-3	CASSAPRDTQYF
TRBV10-2	12	TRBJ1-4	CASSVLNEKLFF
TRBV2	15	TRBJ1-1	CASSDGGRFDPEAFF
TRBV4-3	16	TRBJ1-2	CASSQLIQGLDYGYTF
TRBV4-3	16	TRBJ2-3	CASSQGGGGPTDTQYF
TRBV6-1	13	TRBJ1-5	CASSFLSNQPQHF
TRBV28	12	TRBJ2-7	CATIPGSYEQYF
TRBV27	15	TRBJ2-1	CASSPYSSSYNEQFF
TRBV10-3	14	TRBJ1-1	CASQVTPADTEAFF
TRBV7-8	19	TRBJ2-7	CASSLPSGLAGGPMDEQYF
TRBV5-1	17	TRBJ2-3	CASSLIRGGSSTDTQYF
TRBV19	13	TRBJ1-1	CASSMGGGTEAFF
TRBV5-1	14	TRBJ2-1	CASSSGQGLNEQFF